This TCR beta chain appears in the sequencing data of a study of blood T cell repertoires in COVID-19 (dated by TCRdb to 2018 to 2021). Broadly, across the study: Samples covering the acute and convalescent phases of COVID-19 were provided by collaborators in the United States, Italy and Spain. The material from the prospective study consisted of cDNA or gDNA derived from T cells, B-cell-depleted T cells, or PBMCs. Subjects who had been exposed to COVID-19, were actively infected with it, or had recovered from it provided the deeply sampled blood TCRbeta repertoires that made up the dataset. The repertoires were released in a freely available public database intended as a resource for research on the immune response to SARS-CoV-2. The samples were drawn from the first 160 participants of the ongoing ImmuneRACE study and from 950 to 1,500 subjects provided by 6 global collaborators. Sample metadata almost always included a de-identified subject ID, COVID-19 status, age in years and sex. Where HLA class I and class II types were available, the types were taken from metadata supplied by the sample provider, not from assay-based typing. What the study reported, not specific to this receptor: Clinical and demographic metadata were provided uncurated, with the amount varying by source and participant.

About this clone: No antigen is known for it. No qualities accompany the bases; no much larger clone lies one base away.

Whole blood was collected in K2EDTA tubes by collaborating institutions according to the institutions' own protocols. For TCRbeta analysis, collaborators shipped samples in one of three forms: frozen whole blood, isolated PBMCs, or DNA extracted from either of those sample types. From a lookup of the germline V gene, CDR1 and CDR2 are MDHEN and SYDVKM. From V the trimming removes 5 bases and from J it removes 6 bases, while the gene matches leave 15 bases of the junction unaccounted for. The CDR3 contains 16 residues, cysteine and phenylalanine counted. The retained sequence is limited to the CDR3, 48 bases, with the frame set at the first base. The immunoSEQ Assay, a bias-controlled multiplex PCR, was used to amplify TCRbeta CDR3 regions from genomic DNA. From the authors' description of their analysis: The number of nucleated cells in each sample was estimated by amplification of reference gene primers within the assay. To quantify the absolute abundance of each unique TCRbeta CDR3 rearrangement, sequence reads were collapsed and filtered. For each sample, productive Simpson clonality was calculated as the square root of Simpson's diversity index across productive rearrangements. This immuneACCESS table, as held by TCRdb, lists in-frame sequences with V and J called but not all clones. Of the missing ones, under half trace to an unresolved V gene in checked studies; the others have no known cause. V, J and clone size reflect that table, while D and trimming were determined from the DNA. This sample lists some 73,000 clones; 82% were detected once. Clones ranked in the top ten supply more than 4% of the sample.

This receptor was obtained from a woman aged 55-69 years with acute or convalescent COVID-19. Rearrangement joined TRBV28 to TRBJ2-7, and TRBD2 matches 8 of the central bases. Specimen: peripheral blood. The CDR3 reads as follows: CASSPLPTSGRIEQYF. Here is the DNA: TGTGCCAGCAGTCCCCTTCCAACTAGCGGCCGGATCGAGCAGTACTTC.